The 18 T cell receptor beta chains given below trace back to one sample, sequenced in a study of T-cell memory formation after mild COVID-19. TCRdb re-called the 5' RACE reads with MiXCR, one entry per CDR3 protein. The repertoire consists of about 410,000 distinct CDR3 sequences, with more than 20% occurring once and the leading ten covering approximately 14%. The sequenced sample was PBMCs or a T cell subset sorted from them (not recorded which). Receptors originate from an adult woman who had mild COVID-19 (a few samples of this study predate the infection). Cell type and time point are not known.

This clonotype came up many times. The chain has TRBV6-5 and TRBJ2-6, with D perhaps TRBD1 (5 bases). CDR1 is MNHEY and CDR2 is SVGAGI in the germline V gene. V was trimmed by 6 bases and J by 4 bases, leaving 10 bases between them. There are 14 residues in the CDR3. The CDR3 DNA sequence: TGTGCCAGCAGCCTGGGGCAGGGGGCCAACGTCCTGACTTTC. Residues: CASSLGQGANVLTF.

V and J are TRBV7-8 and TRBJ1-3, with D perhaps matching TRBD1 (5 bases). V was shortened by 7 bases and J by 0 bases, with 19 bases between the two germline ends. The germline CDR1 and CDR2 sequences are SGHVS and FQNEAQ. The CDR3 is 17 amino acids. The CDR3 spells CASNRGTLKSSGNTIYF. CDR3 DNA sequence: TGTGCCAGCAACCGAGGGACTCTCAAAAGCTCTGGAAACACCATATATTTT.

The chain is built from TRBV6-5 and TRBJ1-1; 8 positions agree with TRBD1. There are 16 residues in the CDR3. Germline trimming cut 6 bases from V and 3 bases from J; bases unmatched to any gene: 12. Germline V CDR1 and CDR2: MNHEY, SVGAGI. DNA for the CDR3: TGTGCCAGCAGGGATGGGACAGGCCCAGGGGACACTGAAGCTTTCTTT. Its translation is CASRDGTGPGDTEAFF.

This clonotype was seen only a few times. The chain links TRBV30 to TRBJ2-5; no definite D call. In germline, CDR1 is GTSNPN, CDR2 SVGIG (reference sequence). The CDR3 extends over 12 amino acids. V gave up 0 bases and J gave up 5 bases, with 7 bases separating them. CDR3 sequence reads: CAWSVQRETQYF. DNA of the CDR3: TGTGCCTGGAGTGTACAAAGGGAGACCCAGTACTTC.

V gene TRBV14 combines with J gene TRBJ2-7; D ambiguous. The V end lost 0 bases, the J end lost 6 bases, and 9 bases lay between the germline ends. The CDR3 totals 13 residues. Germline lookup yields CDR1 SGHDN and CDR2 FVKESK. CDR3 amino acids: CASSQDRTLEQYF. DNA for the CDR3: TGTGCCAGCAGCCAAGATCGGACCCTCGAGCAGTACTTC.

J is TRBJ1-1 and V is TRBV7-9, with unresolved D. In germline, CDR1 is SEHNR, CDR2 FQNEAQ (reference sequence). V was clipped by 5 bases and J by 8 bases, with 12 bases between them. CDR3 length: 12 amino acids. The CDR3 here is CASSRIESEAFF. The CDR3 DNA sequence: TGTGCCAGCAGCCGCATAGAGTCAGAAGCTTTCTTT. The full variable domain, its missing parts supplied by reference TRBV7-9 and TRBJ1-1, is DTGVSQNPRHKITKRGQNVTFRCDPISEHNRLYWYRQTLGQGPEFLTYFQNEAQLEKSRLLSDRFSAERPKGSFSTLEIQRTEQGDSAMYLCASSRIESEAFFGQGTRLTVV.

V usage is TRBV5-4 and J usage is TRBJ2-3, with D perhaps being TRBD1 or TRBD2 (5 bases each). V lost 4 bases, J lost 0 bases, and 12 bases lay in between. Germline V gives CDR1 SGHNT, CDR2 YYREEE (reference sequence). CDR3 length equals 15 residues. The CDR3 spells CASSRDGASTDTQYF. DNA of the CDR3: TGTGCCAGCAGCCGAGACGGGGCTAGCACAGATACGCAGTATTTT.

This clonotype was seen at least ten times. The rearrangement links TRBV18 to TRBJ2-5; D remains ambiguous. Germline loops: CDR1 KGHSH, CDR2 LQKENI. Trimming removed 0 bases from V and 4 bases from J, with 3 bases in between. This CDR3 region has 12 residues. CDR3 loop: CASSPPGETQYF. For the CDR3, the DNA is TGTGCCAGCTCACCACCCGGAGAGACCCAGTACTTC.

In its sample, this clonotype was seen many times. The CDR3 sequence is CASSPRTDTQYF. CDR3 DNA sequence: TGTGCCAGCAGCCCTCGCACAGATACGCAGTATTTT. The chain links TRBV27 to TRBJ2-3; no clear D. Germline V gene data show CDR1 as MNHEY and CDR2 as SMNVEV (reference sequence). The length of the CDR3 is 12 residues. Trimming pared 6 bases from V and 1 base from J, leaving 5 bases between.

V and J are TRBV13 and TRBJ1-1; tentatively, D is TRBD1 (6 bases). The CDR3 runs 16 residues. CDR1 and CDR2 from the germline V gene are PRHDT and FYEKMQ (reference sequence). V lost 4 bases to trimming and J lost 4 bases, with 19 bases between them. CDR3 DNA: TGTGCCAGCAGCTCCCCTAGCAGGGGTAGAGGCACTGAAGCTTTCTTT. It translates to CASSSPSRGRGTEAFF.

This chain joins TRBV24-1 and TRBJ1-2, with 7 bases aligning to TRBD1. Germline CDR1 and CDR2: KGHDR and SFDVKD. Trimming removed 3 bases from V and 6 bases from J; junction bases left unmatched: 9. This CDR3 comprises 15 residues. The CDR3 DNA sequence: TGTGCCACCAGTGATACTCGACAGGGACTTAATGGCTACACCTTC. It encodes CATSDTRQGLNGYTF.

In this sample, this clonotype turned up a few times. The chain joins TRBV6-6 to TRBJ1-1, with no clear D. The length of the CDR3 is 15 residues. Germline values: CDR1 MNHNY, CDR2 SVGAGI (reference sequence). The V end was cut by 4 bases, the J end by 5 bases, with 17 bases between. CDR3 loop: CASSLDQKGRTEAFF. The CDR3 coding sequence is TGTGCCAGCAGTTTAGATCAGAAGGGAAGAACTGAAGCTTTCTTT.

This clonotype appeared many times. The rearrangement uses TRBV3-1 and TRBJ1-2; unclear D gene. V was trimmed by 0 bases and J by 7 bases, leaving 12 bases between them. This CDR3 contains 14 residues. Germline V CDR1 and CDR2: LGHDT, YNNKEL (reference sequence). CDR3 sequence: CASSQEFSARGYTF. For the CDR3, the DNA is TGTGCCAGCAGCCAAGAGTTTTCCGCTCGTGGCTACACCTTC. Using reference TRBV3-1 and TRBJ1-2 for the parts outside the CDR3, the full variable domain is DTAVSQTPKYLVTQMGNDKSIKCEQNLGHDTMYWYKQDSKKFLKIMFSYNNKELIINETVPNRFSPKSPDKAHLNLHINSLELGDSAVYFCASSQEFSARGYTFGSGTRLTVV.

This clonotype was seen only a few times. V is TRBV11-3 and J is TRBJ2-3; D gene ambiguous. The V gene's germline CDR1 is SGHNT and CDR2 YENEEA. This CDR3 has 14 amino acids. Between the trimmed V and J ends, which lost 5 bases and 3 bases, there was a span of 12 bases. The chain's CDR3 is CASSPRAPTDTQYF. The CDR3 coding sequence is TGTGCCAGCAGCCCTCGGGCACCTACAGATACGCAGTATTTT.

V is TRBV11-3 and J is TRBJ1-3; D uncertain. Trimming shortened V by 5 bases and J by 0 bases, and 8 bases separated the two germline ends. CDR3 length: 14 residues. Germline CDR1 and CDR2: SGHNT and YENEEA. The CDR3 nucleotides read TGTGCCAGCAGCACCACGGACTCTGGAAACACCATATATTTT. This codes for CASSTTDSGNTIYF. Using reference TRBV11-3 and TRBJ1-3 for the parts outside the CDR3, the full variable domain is EAGVVQSPRYKIIEKKQPVAFWCNPISGHNTLYWYLQNLGQGPELLIRYENEEAVDDSQLPKDRFSAERLKGVDSTLKIQPAELGDSAVYLCASSTTDSGNTIYFGEGSWLTVV.

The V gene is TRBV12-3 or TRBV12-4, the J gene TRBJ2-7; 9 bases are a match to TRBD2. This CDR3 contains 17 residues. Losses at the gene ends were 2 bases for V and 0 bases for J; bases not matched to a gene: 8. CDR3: CASSLRLSGGVSYEQYF. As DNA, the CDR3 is TGTGCCAGCAGTTTACGCCTTAGCGGGGGTGTCTCCTACGAGCAGTACTTC.

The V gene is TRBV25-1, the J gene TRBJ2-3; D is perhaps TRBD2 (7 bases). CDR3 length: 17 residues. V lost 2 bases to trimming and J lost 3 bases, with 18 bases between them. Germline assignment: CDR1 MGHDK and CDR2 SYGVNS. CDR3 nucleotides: TGTGCCAGCAGTGAACACGGGGGCCGGGAGGATACAGATACGCAGTATTTT. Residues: CASSEHGGREDTDTQYF. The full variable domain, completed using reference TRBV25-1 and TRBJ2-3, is EADIYQTPRYLVIGTGKKITLECSQTMGHDKMYWYQQDPGMELHLIHYSYGVNSTEKGDLSSESTVSRIRTEHFPLTLESARPSHTSQYLCASSEHGGREDTDTQYFGPGTRLTVL.

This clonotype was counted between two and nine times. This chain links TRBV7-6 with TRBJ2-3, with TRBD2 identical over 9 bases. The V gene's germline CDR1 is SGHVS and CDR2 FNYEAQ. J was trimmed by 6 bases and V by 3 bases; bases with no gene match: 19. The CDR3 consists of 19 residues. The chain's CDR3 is CASSLANTRAGGGWDTQYF. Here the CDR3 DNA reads TGTGCCAGCAGCTTGGCCAACACTCGAGCGGGAGGAGGTTGGGATACGCAGTATTTT.